One sample yielded the 13 T cell receptor beta chains listed below, sequenced in a study of blood T cell dynamics during melanoma immunotherapy. Using immunoSEQ multiplex PCR, the repertoire was profiled, and TCRdb retains in-frame clones only, with some absent. The sample carries approximately 25,000 clones, roughly 85% recorded once. Described time point: pre-treatment baseline. This material consisted of blood, taken from a patient treated with checkpoint blockade. The receptors here all came from a human donor with melanoma.

The V and J genes are TRBV5-1 and TRBJ1-2, with a weak D call TRBD1 (5 bases). V shed 3 bases and J shed 2 bases, with 14 bases lying between them. The CDR3 runs 15 residues. The germline gives CDR1 SGHRS, CDR2 YFSETQ. The CDR3 DNA is TGCGCCAGCAGCTGGGGCTGGGGGGGAAACTATGGCTACACCTTC. This translates into CASSWGWGGNYGYTF.

The chain links TRBV28 to TRBJ2-3; TRBD2 matches 7 bases. In germline, CDR1 is MDHEN, CDR2 SYDVKM. The V and J ends lost 5 bases and 1 base, in that order; junction bases with no gene match: 6. CDR3 length equals 15 residues. The CDR3 protein is CASSEAGPRTDTQYF. The DNA for the CDR3 is TGTGCCAGCAGTGAAGCGGGACCACGCACAGATACGCAGTATTTT. The full variable domain, its missing parts supplied by reference TRBV28 and TRBJ2-3, is DVKVTQSSRYLVKRTGEKVFLECVQDMDHENMFWYRQDPGLGLRLIYFSYDVKMKEKGDIPEGYSVSREKKERFSLILESASTNQTSMYLCASSEAGPRTDTQYFGPGTRLTVL.

V and J are TRBV5-1 and TRBJ2-5; D possibly corresponds to TRBD2 (6 bases). The CDR3 contains 14 residues. V was pared by 1 base and J by 3 bases, with 10 bases between. Germline CDR1 is SGHRS and CDR2 is YFSETQ. DNA for the CDR3: TGCGCCAGCAGCTTGATTTCGGGGGAAGAGACCCAGTACTTC. The encoded protein is CASSLISGEETQYF. Drawing the rest from reference TRBV5-1 and TRBJ2-5, the complete variable domain is KAGVTQTPRYLIKTRGQQVTLSCSPISGHRSVSWYQQTPGQGLQFLFEYFSETQRNKGNFPGRFSGRQFSNSRSEMNVSTLELGDSALYLCASSLISGEETQYFGPGTRLLVL.

The CDR3: CASSLSGAGVDNEQFF. The CDR3 DNA is TGTGCCAGCAGTCTATCCGGGGCAGGGGTTGACAATGAGCAGTTCTTC. The chain uses TRBV28 and TRBJ2-1; a possible D gene is TRBD1 (6 bases). The CDR3 length is 16 residues. V was trimmed by 5 bases and J by 5 bases, leaving 19 bases between them. From germline, CDR1 is MDHEN and CDR2 SYDVKM.

The CDR3 reads CASSRGGDTYNEQFF. As DNA, the CDR3 is TGTGCCAGCAGCAGAGGTGGTGATACGTACAATGAGCAGTTCTTC. The chain employs TRBV5-4 and TRBJ2-1, with D unresolved. The CDR3 is 15 amino acids. Germline assignment: CDR1 SGHNT and CDR2 YYREEE (reference sequence). Trimming removed 4 bases at V and 4 bases at J, with 15 bases between.

This chain joins TRBV6-1 and TRBJ2-7; no clear D. CDR1 is MNHNS and CDR2 is SASEGT in the germline V gene. V lost 8 bases, J lost 0 bases, and 5 bases lay in between. The CDR3 sequence is 11 residues long. For the CDR3, the DNA is TGTGCCAGCCTTAACTCCTACGAGCAGTACTTC. Translating it yields CASLNSYEQYF.

V and J are TRBV5-1 and TRBJ2-1, with 13 bases matching TRBD2. Per the germline V gene, CDR1 is SGHRS and CDR2 is YFSETQ. The CDR3 runs to 16 residues. With 7 bases clipped from V and 9 bases from J, the junction kept 13 bases outside the gene matches. CDR3 protein: CASGSPTSGRNLEQFF. The CDR3 nucleotides read TGCGCCAGCGGATCCCCGACTAGCGGGAGGAATCTTGAGCAGTTCTTC.

This chain joins TRBV9 and TRBJ1-1, with D tentatively TRBD1 (6 bases). The CDR3 spans 15 residues. CDR1 SGDLS and CDR2 YYNGEE come from the germline V gene. V was clipped by 4 bases and J by 4 bases, with 17 bases between them. The CDR3 spells CASSPHSLGATEAFF. CDR3 sequence (DNA): TGTGCCAGCAGCCCCCACTCTTTGGGGGCCACTGAAGCTTTCTTT.

This chain joins TRBV19 and TRBJ2-1; D unclear. Germline CDR1 is LNHDA and CDR2 is SQIVND (reference sequence). The CDR3 consists of 15 residues. The germline V and J ends were trimmed by 5 bases and 6 bases, with 17 bases remaining between them. CDR3 region: CASSPSTVLGNEQFF. The CDR3 coding sequence is TGTGCCAGTAGTCCAAGTACCGTTCTCGGCAATGAGCAGTTCTTC. Supplemented by reference TRBV19 and TRBJ2-1, the full variable domain reads DGGITQSPKYLFRKEGQNVTLSCEQNLNHDAMYWYRQDPGQGLRLIYYSQIVNDFQKGDIAEGYSVSREKKESFPLTVTSAQKNPTAFYLCASSPSTVLGNEQFFGPGTRLTVL.

V usage is TRBV7-2 and J usage is TRBJ2-3; TRBD2 is a possible D gene (6 bases). Germline V gives CDR1 SGHTA, CDR2 FQGNSA. The CDR3 extends over 14 amino acids. V lost 0 bases to trimming and J lost 3 bases, with 7 bases between them. The CDR3 nucleotides are TGTGCCAGCAGCTTAGCACTAGCTACAGATACGCAGTATTTT. The encoded protein is CASSLALATDTQYF.

J is TRBJ1-1 and V is TRBV6-6, with a weak D call TRBD1 (6 bases). The CDR3 has 14 amino acids. CDR1 is MNHNY and CDR2 is SVGAGI in the germline V gene (reference sequence). Trimming stripped 8 bases from V and 1 base from J, with 14 bases between. The CDR3 sequence: CASPSRGGNTEAFF. CDR3 DNA sequence: TGTGCCAGCCCAAGCAGGGGAGGGAACACTGAAGCTTTCTTT.

The V call is TRBV7-9, the J call TRBJ1-6; D ambiguous. Germline-derived CDR1 and CDR2 are SEHNR and FQNEAQ (reference sequence). The CDR3 sequence is 14 residues long. Deletions cut 4 bases from V and 7 bases from J, with 11 bases between. CDR3 sequence (DNA): TGTGCCAGCAGCTACGATCCGGGCAATTCACCCCTCCACTTT. As protein: CASSYDPGNSPLHF.

The table lists this clone with a count of one. V gene TRBV7-9 combines with J gene TRBJ1-1; perhaps TRBD1 as D (5 bases). The germline V gene encodes CDR1 SEHNR and CDR2 FQNEAQ (reference sequence). This CDR3 spans 12 amino acids. Trimming took 4 bases from V and 7 from J, leaving 10 bases between them. The CDR3 loop reads CASSYLTGEAFF. The CDR3 DNA follows: TGTGCCAGCAGCTACCTAACAGGTGAAGCTTTCTTT.